This TCR beta chain appears in the sequencing data of a study of shared clonotypes between healthy human individuals. Study at large: For every donor, three CD4 naive, three CD4 memory, two CD8 naive and one CD8 memory plates were used. Study-level points and caveats: Although depth was large, rarefaction showed that sequencing of the sorted subsets was incomplete. Sampling covered blood only; tissue repertoires likely differ.

Worth noting for this clone: Its antigen is unknown.

Execution of the assay was at deep level. The assay was immunoSEQ multiplex PCR, and TCRdb's table has in-frame clones only and misses some. Of around 2,000,000 clones listed, over 85% are singletons. Naive CD8 cells lacked CD45RO, underwent positive selection for CCR7 and left out terminally differentiated effector memory CD45RA+ cells. Sequencing used naive CD8+ T cells sorted from blood. The TCR comes from a man in his late teens or twenties in good health.

The CDR3 nucleotides are TGCGCCAGCAGTGAGTCGAGAGGGGGTCTCTACGAGCAGTACTTC. Translating gives CASSESRGGLYEQYF. This chain connects TRBV10-2 to TRBJ2-7; D is possibly TRBD1 (6 bases). CDR1 and CDR2 from the germline V gene are WSHSY and SAAADI. The germline V and J ends were trimmed by 0 bases and 3 bases, with 12 bases remaining between them. The CDR3 runs to 15 residues.